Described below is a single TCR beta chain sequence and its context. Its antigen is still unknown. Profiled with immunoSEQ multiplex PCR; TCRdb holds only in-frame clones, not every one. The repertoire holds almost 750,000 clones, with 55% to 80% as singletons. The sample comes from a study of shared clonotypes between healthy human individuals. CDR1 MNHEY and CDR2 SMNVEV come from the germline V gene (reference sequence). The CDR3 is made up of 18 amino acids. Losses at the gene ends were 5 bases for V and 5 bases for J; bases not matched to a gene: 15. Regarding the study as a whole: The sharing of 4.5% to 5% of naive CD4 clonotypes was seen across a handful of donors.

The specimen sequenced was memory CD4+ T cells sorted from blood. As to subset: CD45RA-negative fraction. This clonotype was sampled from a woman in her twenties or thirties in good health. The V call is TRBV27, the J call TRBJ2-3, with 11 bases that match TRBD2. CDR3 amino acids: CASSTLIAGGPIGDTQYF. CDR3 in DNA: TGTGCCAGCAGTACCTTAATAGCGGGAGGGCCCATCGGAGATACGCAGTATTTT.